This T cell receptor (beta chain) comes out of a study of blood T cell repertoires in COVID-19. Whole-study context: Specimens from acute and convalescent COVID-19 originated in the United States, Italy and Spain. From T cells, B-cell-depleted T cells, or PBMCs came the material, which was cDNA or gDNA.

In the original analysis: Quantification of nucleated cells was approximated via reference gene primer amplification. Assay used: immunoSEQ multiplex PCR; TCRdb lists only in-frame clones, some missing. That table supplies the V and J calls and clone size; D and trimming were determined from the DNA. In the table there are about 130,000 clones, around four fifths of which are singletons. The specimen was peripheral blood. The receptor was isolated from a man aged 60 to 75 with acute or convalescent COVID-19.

The CDR3 region is CASSRWTSGSNEQFF. The CDR3 nucleotides read TGTGCCAGCAGCCGATGGACTAGCGGGAGCAATGAGCAGTTCTTC. The chain joins TRBV5-8 to TRBJ2-1, with 13 bases lining up with TRBD2. Germline assignment: CDR1 SGHTS and CDR2 YDEGEE. V lost 4 bases, J lost 6 bases, and 4 bases stayed unmatched. The CDR3 loop spans 15 amino acids.